One sample yielded the 13 T cell receptor beta chains listed below, sequenced in a study of OX40 agonist ivuxolimab in advanced cancers. The protocol was immunoSEQ multiplex PCR, while the TCRdb copy is restricted to in-frame clones and leaves out a portion. The sample lists about 53,000 clones, roughly 87% occurring once. The sequenced sample was CD4+ or CD8+ T cells sorted from blood, obtained in a trial of the OX40 agonist ivuxolimab. These receptors were collected from an adult with an advanced solid tumor such as melanoma, head and neck, liver or kidney cancer.

This clone has only one observation. V and J are TRBV9 and TRBJ2-1; D is perhaps TRBD1 or TRBD2 (6 bases each). The CDR3 runs 15 residues. V lost 4 bases to trimming and J lost 3 bases, with 14 bases between them. The V gene's germline CDR1 is SGDLS and CDR2 YYNGEE. The CDR3 sequence is CASSLRGELYNEQFF. The CDR3 nucleotides are TGTGCCAGCAGCCTTAGGGGGGAGCTCTACAATGAGCAGTTCTTC. Full variable domain (remainder filled in from reference TRBV9 and TRBJ2-1): DSGVTQTPKHLITATGQRVTLRCSPRSGDLSVYWYQQSLDQGLQFLIQYYNGEERAKGNILERFSAQQFPDLHSELNLSSLELGDSALYFCASSLRGELYNEQFFGPGTRLTVL.

The chain employs TRBV9 and TRBJ2-1, with D hard to call. Trimming pared 0 bases from V and 5 bases from J, leaving 9 bases between. CDR3 size: 14 residues. Germline CDR1 reads SGDLS; CDR2 reads YYNGEE. CDR3 DNA: TGTGCCAGCAGCGTAGATCTGGGGAACAATGAGCAGTTCTTC. This translates into CASSVDLGNNEQFF.

The rearrangement joins TRBV7-9 to TRBJ2-7; D call uncertain. V was shortened by 3 bases and J by 3 bases, with 9 bases between the two germline ends. CDR3 length: 13 amino acids. CDR1 is SEHNR, CDR2 FQNEAQ, per germline (reference sequence). CDR3 DNA: TGTGCCAGCAGCTTTACGCAGGACTACGAGCAGTACTTC. Translation gives CASSFTQDYEQYF.

This sequence joins TRBV5-8 and TRBJ2-7; TRBD2 matches at 7 bases. The ends lost 0 bases at V and 2 bases at J; junction bases unmatched: 5. The CDR3 has 15 residues. Germline CDR1 reads SGHTS; CDR2 reads YDEGEE. CDR3 bases: TGTGCCAGCAGCTTGGAGGCTAGCGGTCCCTACGAGCAGTACTTC. Translation: CASSLEASGPYEQYF.

CDR3 coding DNA: TGTGCCAGCAGCTTAGGTCCCCAGGGAGGCCCATTCTACGAGCAGTACTTC. This translates into CASSLGPQGGPFYEQYF. The gene calls are TRBV11-2 and TRBJ2-7, with a weak D call TRBD2 (6 bases). The CDR3 extends over 17 amino acids. V shed 1 base and J shed 3 bases, with 19 bases lying between them. CDR1 is SGHAT, CDR2 FQNNGV, per germline.

This clone was recorded only once. The V and J genes are TRBV28 and TRBJ2-7, with D uncertain. In germline, CDR1 is MDHEN, CDR2 SYDVKM. This CDR3 contains 15 residues. The V end was cut by 3 bases, the J end by 1 base, with 13 bases between. The CDR3 protein is CASSFGPDTSYEQYF. The CDR3 nucleotides read TGTGCCAGCAGTTTTGGGCCAGACACATCCTACGAGCAGTACTTC.

The chain employs TRBV5-4 and TRBJ2-5; D is unresolved. V lost 3 bases to trimming and J lost 2 bases, with 5 bases between them. Germline V gene lookup returns CDR1 SGHNT and CDR2 YYREEE (reference sequence). The CDR3 loop spans 12 amino acids. The DNA of the CDR3 is TGTGCCAGCAGCTCTGAACAAGAGACCCAGTACTTC. Residues: CASSSEQETQYF.

The DNA for the CDR3 is TGTGCCAGCAGCACAGGGGCTGAAGCTTTCTTT. This encodes CASSTGAEAFF. The gene calls are TRBV5-4 and TRBJ1-1, with TRBD1 identical over 7 bases. The V segment lost 4 bases and the J segment 6 bases; nucleotides outside the gene matches: 0. The CDR3 runs 11 residues. In germline, CDR1 is SGHNT, CDR2 YYREEE (reference sequence).

CDR3 region: CASMVGFEQPQHF. The CDR3 DNA reads as TGTGCCAGTATGGTGGGGTTCGAGCAGCCCCAGCATTTT. The chain has TRBV19 and TRBJ1-5; D not resolved. CDR1 and CDR2 from the germline V gene are LNHDA and SQIVND (reference sequence). This CDR3 contains 13 residues. The ends were cut back, 7 bases at V and 7 bases at J, with 14 bases in the middle.

This clone has at least ten counts. The V gene is TRBV11-2, the J gene TRBJ1-2, with D maybe TRBD1 (5 bases). This CDR3 spans 14 amino acids. The germline V gene encodes CDR1 SGHAT and CDR2 FQNNGV. Trimming stripped 1 base from V and 6 bases from J, with 12 bases between. CDR3 nucleotide sequence: TGTGCCAGCAGCTTAGTGGCAGGGCGCCATGGCTACACCTTC. This codes for CASSLVAGRHGYTF.

V gene TRBV5-1 combines with J gene TRBJ2-6; 7 bases line up with TRBD1. V gave up 1 base and J gave up 0 bases; unmatched junction bases: 13. The CDR3 length is 20 residues. The germline CDR1 and CDR2 sequences are SGHRS and YFSETQ. Written as DNA, the CDR3 is TGCGCCAGCAGCTTGAGGGCGACAGGGTATAACAACTCTGGGGCCAACGTCCTGACTTTC. Translating gives CASSLRATGYNNSGANVLTF.

This sequence joins TRBV2 and TRBJ1-2; D call uncertain. Germline loops: CDR1 SNHLY, CDR2 FYNNEI. Trimming took off 4 bases at V and 3 bases at J, with 15 bases between the two ends. CDR3 length equals 15 residues. The CDR3 loop is CASSAGPRRDYGYTF. The DNA of the CDR3 is TGTGCCAGCAGTGCGGGCCCCCGGAGAGACTATGGCTACACCTTC.

The V gene is TRBV28, the J gene TRBJ2-7; D unresolved. Germline loops: CDR1 MDHEN, CDR2 SYDVKM. This CDR3 has 13 residues. The V and J ends lost 7 bases and 6 bases respectively, with 16 bases between them. The DNA of the CDR3 is TGTGCCAGCACCTCTCCATTTGGCACCGAGCAGTACGTC. It yields the protein CASTSPFGTEQYV.